These T cell receptor beta chains were read from a single sample in a study of cytomegalovirus exposure and HLA in healthy donors. The repertoire was sequenced with immunoSEQ multiplex PCR; TCRdb's copy has only in-frame clones and lacks some. Of about 140,000 clones detected, around 81% appear once; the ten largest clones hold about 2.2%. Sample: PBMCs. The source is a man aged 50 to 59 in good health and CMV-seronegative. CDR3s include the opening cysteine and the closing phenylalanine or tryptophan. D genes are given only for firm matches. The listing skips clone size in some rows; elsewhere it reads once, few, many or a size class.

D gene: NA
V gene: TRBV5-1
J gene: TRBJ2-1
clone size: NA
CDR3 protein: CASSLQGGFNNEQFF
CDR3 DNA: TGCGCCAGCAGCTTGCAAGGGGGTTTTAACAATGAGCAGTTCTTC

D gene: NA
V gene: TRBV30
J gene: TRBJ2-1
clone size: NA
CDR3 protein: CAWSLALSYNEQFF
CDR3 DNA: TGTGCCTGGAGCTTAGCTCTCTCCTACAATGAGCAGTTCTTC

D gene: TRBD2
V gene: TRBV28
J gene: TRBJ2-3
clone size: NA
CDR3 protein: CASSSTSGGGTDTQYF
CDR3 DNA: TGTGCCAGCAGTTCAACTAGCGGGGGCGGCACAGATACGCAGTATTTT

D gene: NA
V gene: TRBV19
J gene: TRBJ1-5
clone size: NA
CDR3 protein: CASTRGREQPQHF
CDR3 DNA: TGTGCCAGTACGCGAGGAAGGGAGCAGCCCCAGCATTTT

D gene: NA
V gene: TRBV7-9
J gene: TRBJ1-6
clone size: NA
CDR3 protein: CASSLFRPGENSPLHF
CDR3 DNA: TGTGCCAGCAGCTTATTTAGGCCAGGGGAAAATTCACCCCTCCACTTT

D gene: NA
V gene: TRBV2
J gene: TRBJ2-3
clone size: few
CDR3 protein: CASGGGGEADTQYF
CDR3 DNA: TGTGCCAGCGGGGGAGGCGGAGAGGCAGATACGCAGTATTTT

D gene: NA
V gene: TRBV4-2
J gene: TRBJ1-2
clone size: NA
CDR3 protein: CASSAGTSRPGGYTF
CDR3 DNA: TGTGCCAGCAGCGCGGGGACGAGCAGACCCGGTGGCTACACCTTC

D gene: TRBD1
V gene: TRBV30
J gene: TRBJ1-4
clone size: NA
CDR3 protein: CAWSALVRTGVSEDEKLFF
CDR3 DNA: TGTGCCTGGAGTGCCTTAGTGAGGACAGGCGTTTCCGAGGATGAAAAACTGTTTTTT

D gene: NA
V gene: TRBV2
J gene: TRBJ2-5
clone size: once
CDR3 protein: CASGGTPETQYF
CDR3 DNA: TGTGCCAGCGGTGGGACTCCGGAGACCCAGTACTTC

D gene: NA
V gene: TRBV19
J gene: TRBJ2-2
clone size: NA
CDR3 protein: CASSIDSANTGELFF
CDR3 DNA: TGTGCCAGTAGTATAGACAGCGCGAACACCGGGGAGCTGTTTTTT

D gene: NA
V gene: TRBV7-3
J gene: TRBJ2-1
clone size: NA
CDR3 protein: CASSSTESEQFF
CDR3 DNA: TGTGCCAGCAGCTCGACAGAGAGCGAGCAGTTCTTC

D gene: TRBD2
V gene: TRBV7-9
J gene: TRBJ2-4
clone size: NA
CDR3 protein: CASSLTSGGPFF
CDR3 DNA: TGTGCCAGCAGCCTCACTAGCGGGGGGCCCTTCTTC

D gene: TRBD1
V gene: TRBV7-8
J gene: TRBJ1-1
clone size: NA
CDR3 protein: CASRYLGTGGSSTEAFF
CDR3 DNA: TGTGCCAGCAGATACCTAGGGACAGGGGGCTCGAGCACTGAAGCTTTCTTT

D gene: NA
V gene: TRBV9
J gene: TRBJ1-2
clone size: NA
CDR3 protein: CASSSPGRLYGYTF
CDR3 DNA: TGTGCCAGCAGCTCACCCGGCAGGCTCTATGGCTACACCTTC

D gene: NA
V gene: TRBV15
J gene: TRBJ1-5
clone size: NA
CDR3 protein: CATSLKTDQPQHF
CDR3 DNA: TGTGCCACCAGCTTGAAGACAGACCAGCCCCAGCATTTT

D gene: NA
V gene: TRBV18
J gene: TRBJ1-1
clone size: NA
CDR3 protein: CASSPPEGGRTEAFF
CDR3 DNA: TGTGCCAGCTCACCTCCGGAGGGAGGTCGCACTGAAGCTTTCTTT

D gene: TRBD1
V gene: TRBV2
J gene: TRBJ1-2
clone size: NA
CDR3 protein: CASREEGAANYGYTF
CDR3 DNA: TGTGCCAGCAGGGAGGAGGGGGCAGCTAACTATGGCTACACCTTC

D gene: TRBD1
V gene: TRBV28
J gene: TRBJ1-2
clone size: few
CDR3 protein: CASRRDRYDGYTF
CDR3 DNA: TGTGCCAGCAGGCGGGACAGGTATGATGGCTACACCTTC

D gene: NA
V gene: TRBV28
J gene: TRBJ1-2
clone size: NA
CDR3 protein: CASSYPRGGTPNYGYTF
CDR3 DNA: TGTGCCAGCAGTTACCCCCGGGGGGGAACCCCTAACTATGGCTACACCTTC

D gene: NA
V gene: TRBV7-3
J gene: TRBJ2-3
clone size: once
CDR3 protein: CASSSLFTDTQYF
CDR3 DNA: TGTGCCAGCAGCTCGTTATTCACAGATACGCAGTATTTT

D gene: NA
V gene: TRBV14
J gene: TRBJ2-2
clone size: NA
CDR3 protein: CASTKARGGNGELFF
CDR3 DNA: TGTGCCAGCACGAAAGCTCGTGGAGGCAACGGGGAGCTGTTTTTT

D gene: NA
V gene: TRBV7-9
J gene: TRBJ2-1
clone size: NA
CDR3 protein: CASSIRGASYNEQFF
CDR3 DNA: TGTGCCAGCAGCATTCGGGGGGCTTCCTACAATGAGCAGTTCTTC

D gene: TRBD2
V gene: TRBV30
J gene: TRBJ2-1
clone size: NA
CDR3 protein: CACSGRAGREQFF
CDR3 DNA: TGTGCCTGTAGCGGGAGGGCCGGAAGGGAGCAGTTCTTC

D gene: TRBD1
V gene: TRBV5-8
J gene: TRBJ1-5
clone size: NA
CDR3 protein: CASRPDREWDSNQPQHF
CDR3 DNA: TGTGCCAGCAGACCGGACAGGGAGTGGGATAGCAATCAGCCCCAGCATTTT

D gene: NA
V gene: TRBV6-5
J gene: TRBJ1-5
clone size: NA
CDR3 protein: CASSYSGGGNQPQHF
CDR3 DNA: TGTGCCAGCAGTTACTCCGGGGGGGGGAATCAGCCCCAGCATTTT

D gene: NA
V gene: TRBV5-1
J gene: TRBJ1-4
clone size: NA
CDR3 protein: CASSSRGMEEKLFF
CDR3 DNA: TGCGCCAGCAGCTCCAGGGGTATGGAGGAAAAACTGTTTTTT

D gene: NA
V gene: TRBV5-1
J gene: TRBJ2-3
clone size: NA
CDR3 protein: CASSSVPQSTDTQYF
CDR3 DNA: TGCGCCAGCAGCTCCGTCCCCCAGAGCACAGATACGCAGTATTTT

D gene: NA
V gene: TRBV11-3
J gene: TRBJ1-3
clone size: NA
CDR3 protein: CASSQAPGIGNTIYF
CDR3 DNA: TGTGCCAGCAGCCAAGCCCCGGGGATAGGAAACACCATATATTTT

D gene: TRBD1
V gene: TRBV4-1
J gene: TRBJ1-2
clone size: NA
CDR3 protein: CASSPSGQGFDYGYTF
CDR3 DNA: TGCGCCAGCAGCCCCTCGGGACAGGGGTTTGACTATGGCTACACCTTC

D gene: TRBD2
V gene: TRBV11-3
J gene: TRBJ2-1
clone size: NA
CDR3 protein: CASSPTGTSPYNEQFF
CDR3 DNA: TGTGCCAGCAGCCCCACCGGGACTAGCCCTTACAATGAGCAGTTCTTC

D gene: NA
V gene: TRBV5-4
J gene: TRBJ2-7
clone size: NA
CDR3 protein: CASSPRRDARYEQYF
CDR3 DNA: TGTGCCAGCAGCCCCCGTCGGGATGCTAGGTACGAGCAGTACTTC

D gene: TRBD2
V gene: TRBV7-8
J gene: TRBJ2-5
clone size: NA
CDR3 protein: CASSSLGTSGKETQYF
CDR3 DNA: TGTGCCAGCAGCTCCCTCGGGACTAGCGGGAAAGAGACCCAGTACTTC

D gene: NA
V gene: TRBV12-5
J gene: TRBJ2-3
clone size: NA
CDR3 protein: CASGLGLGSTDTQYF
CDR3 DNA: TGTGCTAGTGGTTTGGGACTAGGTAGCACAGATACGCAGTATTTT

D gene: NA
V gene: TRBV30
J gene: TRBJ1-6
clone size: NA
CDR3 protein: CAWRVERSSPLHF
CDR3 DNA: TGTGCCTGGAGGGTCGAGCGTAGTTCACCCCTCCACTTT

D gene: NA
V gene: TRBV11-2
J gene: TRBJ1-1
clone size: NA
CDR3 protein: CASSLRGPLTNTEAFF
CDR3 DNA: TGTGCCAGCAGCCTCAGGGGTCCCCTGACGAACACTGAAGCTTTCTTT

D gene: TRBD1
V gene: TRBV5-1
J gene: TRBJ2-1
clone size: NA
CDR3 protein: CASRHHRGPSRSTNNEQFF
CDR3 DNA: TGCGCCAGCAGGCACCACAGGGGGCCCTCCCGTTCTACTAACAATGAGCAGTTCTTC

D gene: TRBD1
V gene: TRBV2
J gene: TRBJ1-5
clone size: NA
CDR3 protein: CASSGRDRENQPQHF
CDR3 DNA: TGTGCCAGCAGTGGCCGGGACAGGGAAAATCAGCCCCAGCATTTT

D gene: TRBD2
V gene: TRBV30
J gene: TRBJ2-7
clone size: NA
CDR3 protein: CAWSGGGTPGEQYF
CDR3 DNA: TGTGCCTGGAGTGGGGGGGGGACTCCGGGGGAGCAGTACTTC

D gene: NA
V gene: TRBV15
J gene: TRBJ1-4
clone size: NA
CDR3 protein: CATSRDLAGLNEKLFF
CDR3 DNA: TGTGCCACCAGCAGAGATCTAGCAGGTCTTAATGAAAAACTGTTTTTT

D gene: NA
V gene: TRBV5-1
J gene: TRBJ1-4
clone size: NA
CDR3 protein: CASSLGATGGEKLFF
CDR3 DNA: TGCGCCAGCAGCTTGGGGGCAACTGGAGGGGAGAAACTGTTTTTT

D gene: NA
V gene: TRBV18
J gene: TRBJ2-5
clone size: NA
CDR3 protein: CASSPFEGQETQYF
CDR3 DNA: TGTGCCAGCTCACCCTTTGAGGGACAAGAGACCCAGTACTTC

D gene: NA
V gene: TRBV28
J gene: TRBJ1-2
clone size: NA
CDR3 protein: CASSFFFTGNYGYTF
CDR3 DNA: TGTGCCAGCAGTTTCTTCTTTACAGGGAACTATGGCTACACCTTC

D gene: TRBD2
V gene: TRBV2
J gene: TRBJ2-1
clone size: NA
CDR3 protein: CASTGGLANNEQFF
CDR3 DNA: TGTGCCAGCACAGGGGGACTAGCCAACAATGAGCAGTTCTTC

D gene: TRBD1
V gene: TRBV7-9
J gene: TRBJ1-5
clone size: NA
CDR3 protein: CASSQYRGQVNQPQHF
CDR3 DNA: TGTGCCAGCAGCCAGTACAGGGGGCAGGTAAATCAGCCCCAGCATTTT

D gene: NA
V gene: TRBV9
J gene: TRBJ1-1
clone size: NA
CDR3 protein: CASSLGGPKNTEAFF
CDR3 DNA: TGTGCCAGCAGCCTCGGAGGACCTAAGAACACTGAAGCTTTCTTT

D gene: NA
V gene: TRBV19
J gene: TRBJ1-6
clone size: NA
CDR3 protein: CASTLGGSGNSPLHF
CDR3 DNA: TGTGCCAGTACACTGGGGGGGAGCGGGAATTCACCCCTCCACTTT

D gene: NA
V gene: TRBV19
J gene: TRBJ1-2
clone size: NA
CDR3 protein: CASSVFRDYGYTF
CDR3 DNA: TGTGCCAGTAGCGTGTTCCGGGACTATGGCTACACCTTC

D gene: NA
V gene: TRBV7-9
J gene: TRBJ1-5
clone size: NA
CDR3 protein: CASSLALGGPQPQHF
CDR3 DNA: TGTGCCAGCAGCTTAGCGTTGGGGGGTCCTCAGCCCCAGCATTTT

D gene: NA
V gene: TRBV30
J gene: TRBJ2-2
clone size: few
CDR3 protein: CAWGGLSSPGELFF
CDR3 DNA: TGTGCCTGGGGAGGGCTAAGTAGTCCCGGGGAGCTGTTTTTT

D gene: NA
V gene: TRBV12-5
J gene: TRBJ2-5
clone size: NA
CDR3 protein: CASARGHQETQYF
CDR3 DNA: TGTGCCAGTGCCCGAGGGCACCAAGAGACCCAGTACTTC

D gene: TRBD1
V gene: TRBV6-5
J gene: TRBJ1-1
clone size: NA
CDR3 protein: CASTHGGGGTEAFF
CDR3 DNA: TGTGCCAGCACCCATGGAGGGGGCGGGACTGAAGCTTTCTTT

D gene: NA
V gene: TRBV30
J gene: TRBJ1-2
clone size: NA
CDR3 protein: CAWSVGTKDGYTF
CDR3 DNA: TGTGCCTGGAGTGTCGGGACAAAGGATGGCTACACCTTC